One sample yielded the 28 T cell receptor beta chains listed below, sequenced in a study of cytomegalovirus exposure and HLA in healthy donors. The PCR used 60 Vbeta and 13 Jbeta primers. Clones were read by immunoSEQ multiplex PCR, and TCRdb kept only the in-frame ones, dropping some. This table has 95,000 to 150,000 clones, roughly 66% appearing once. Sequencing used PBMCs. Receptor source: a man younger than 35 in good health and CMV-seronegative.

CDR3 loop: CASSETSGGNEQFF. The DNA for the CDR3 is TGCGCCAGCAGTGAGACTAGCGGGGGCAATGAGCAGTTCTTC. The J gene is TRBJ2-1, the V gene TRBV10-2, with 11 bases that match TRBD2. The CDR3 length is 14 residues. Trimming took 2 bases from V and 6 from J; bases not matched to a gene: 0. Germline-derived CDR1 and CDR2 are WSHSY and SAAADI.

As DNA, the CDR3 is TGCGCCAGCAGCTTGGGGCAGGGCGAGCAGTACTTC. Protein: CASSLGQGEQYF. The chain recombines TRBV5-1 with TRBJ2-7; maybe TRBD1 (5 bases). CDR1 is SGHRS and CDR2 is YFSETQ in the germline V gene. This CDR3 is built from 12 residues. V was shortened by 0 bases and J by 6 bases, with 7 bases between the two germline ends.

The genes are TRBV5-4 and TRBJ1-1; 7 bases match TRBD1. The CDR3 covers 17 residues. CDR1 is SGHNT and CDR2 is YYREEE in the germline V gene (reference sequence). The J segment lost 1 base and the V segment lost 4 bases, leaving 13 bases of the junction unmatched. The CDR3 loop is CASSILQGLSRNTEAFF. The CDR3 region has the DNA TGTGCCAGCAGCATACTACAGGGGCTTAGCCGGAACACTGAAGCTTTCTTT.

There are a few counts of this clone. This rearrangement joins TRBV7-2 to TRBJ1-3; 9 bases are a match to TRBD1. The CDR3 totals 15 residues. Unmatched junction bases numbered 6, after V lost 5 bases and J lost 4 bases. The V gene's germline CDR1 is SGHTA and CDR2 FQGNSA. CDR3 sequence reads: CASSPTGGSGNTIYF. In DNA, the CDR3 is TGTGCCAGCAGCCCCACAGGGGGCTCCGGAAACACCATATATTTT.

The chain is built from TRBV7-8 and TRBJ1-2; TRBD1 is a possible D gene (6 bases). Trimming took off 4 bases at V and 8 bases at J, with 26 bases between the two ends. The V gene's germline CDR1 is SGHVS and CDR2 FQNEAQ. The CDR3 is made up of 17 amino acids. CDR3 in DNA: TGTGCCAGCAGCTCCACTCGGGACATCCTACCGATGGGGGGCTACACCTTC. It yields the protein CASSSTRDILPMGGYTF.

This clone was seen a few times. The rearrangement uses TRBV19 and TRBJ2-1; 8 positions match TRBD2. This CDR3 is built from 14 residues. Germline-derived CDR1 and CDR2 are LNHDA and SQIVND (reference sequence). The V gene end was trimmed by 6 bases and the J gene end by 2 bases; junction bases not matched to a gene: 3. The CDR3 is CASRMGLAYNEQFF. In DNA form, the CDR3 reads TGTGCCAGTAGGATGGGACTAGCCTACAATGAGCAGTTCTTC.

The chain uses TRBV19 and TRBJ2-5, with D unclear. The DNA end favors TRBJ2-7, so the J call may be wrong. Germline-derived CDR1 and CDR2 are LNHDA and SQIVND (reference sequence). CDR3 length: 14 residues. CDR3 loop: CASSIDGGSYEQYF. The DNA of the CDR3 is TGTGCCAGTAGTATAGATGGCGGTTCCTACGAGCAGTACTTC.

The gene calls are TRBV7-8 and TRBJ1-3; no clear D. CDR3 length equals 14 residues. The V gene lost 6 bases and the J gene lost 0 bases, with 9 bases spanning the gap. Germline V gene lookup returns CDR1 SGHVS and CDR2 FQNEAQ. The CDR3 coding sequence is TGTGCCAGCAGTCTAAAGCACTCTGGAAACACCATATATTTT. Translating it yields CASSLKHSGNTIYF.

The chain has TRBV30 and TRBJ2-3; 10 positions agree with TRBD1. CDR1 and CDR2 (germline): GTSNPN, SVGIG (reference sequence). CDR3 length: 15 residues. V was pared by 3 bases and J by 0 bases, with 3 bases of the junction left unmatched. The CDR3 spells CAWSGTGASTDTQYF. The DNA of the CDR3 is TGTGCCTGGAGCGGGACAGGGGCTAGCACAGATACGCAGTATTTT.

The rearrangement uses TRBV7-9 and TRBJ1-1, with D perhaps matching TRBD1 (5 bases). Trimming took off 5 bases at V and 7 bases at J, with 11 bases between the two ends. The germline V gene has CDR1 SEHNR and CDR2 FQNEAQ (reference sequence). The CDR3 has 12 residues. The CDR3 is CASSVIQGEAFF. CDR3 in DNA: TGTGCCAGCAGCGTGATCCAGGGTGAAGCTTTCTTT.

The chain combines TRBV6-5 with TRBJ2-2, with D unresolved. V was cut by 6 bases and J by 1 base, with 3 bases left in between. The CDR3 length is 12 residues. Per the germline V gene, CDR1 is MNHEY and CDR2 is SVGAGI. The CDR3 spells CASSRNTGELFF. CDR3 coding DNA: TGTGCCAGCAGCAGGAACACCGGGGAGCTGTTTTTT.

This clone was detected only a few times. V and J are TRBV7-8 and TRBJ2-7; 8 bases are shared with TRBD1. Germline V gives CDR1 SGHVS, CDR2 FQNEAQ. This CDR3 has 14 amino acids. The trim removed 6 bases at V and 2 bases at J, leaving 6 bases unmatched. The CDR3 DNA is TGTGCCAGCAGGACCGGGACAGGTCCCTACGAGCAGTACTTC. Its translation: CASRTGTGPYEQYF.

The chain employs TRBV7-9 and TRBJ1-1; D unresolved. V lost 5 bases and J lost 3, with 7 bases in between. CDR1 SEHNR and CDR2 FQNEAQ come from the germline V gene (reference sequence). The CDR3 is 12 residues long. CDR3 amino acids: CASSAQYTEAFF. Here the CDR3 DNA reads TGTGCCAGCAGCGCACAGTACACTGAAGCTTTCTTT.

The chain has TRBV19 and TRBJ2-7; D is perhaps TRBD1 (5 bases). Germline CDR1 and CDR2: LNHDA and SQIVND (reference sequence). The germline V and J ends were trimmed by 2 bases and 2 bases, with 7 bases remaining between them. This CDR3 region has 13 residues. The CDR3 here is CASSITGAYEQYF. In DNA form, the CDR3 reads TGTGCCAGTAGTATAACAGGAGCCTACGAGCAGTACTTC.

This chain's CDR3 is CASTTDRVGAGELFF. CDR3 sequence (DNA): TGTGCCAGCACCACGGACAGGGTAGGGGCCGGGGAGCTGTTTTTT. V usage is TRBV5-5 and J usage is TRBJ2-2; the match to TRBD1 covers 8 bases. Germline V CDR1 and CDR2: SGHKS, YYEKEE (reference sequence). V dropped 6 bases and J dropped 6; count of bases not matched to a gene: 10. The CDR3 totals 15 residues. Full variable domain (missing parts from reference TRBV5-5 and TRBJ2-2): DAGVTQSPTHLIKTRGQQVTLRCSPISGHKSVSWYQQVLGQGPQFIFQYYEKEERGRGNFPDRFSARQFPNYSSELNVNALLLGDSALYLCASTTDRVGAGELFFGEGSRLTVL.

The rearrangement links TRBV27 to TRBJ2-3; 11 bases are shared with TRBD2. The V gene end was trimmed by 4 bases and the J gene end by 2 bases; junction bases not matched to a gene: 8. CDR1 and CDR2 (germline): MNHEY, SMNVEV (reference sequence). The CDR3 totals 17 residues. The CDR3 DNA reads TGTGCCAGCAGTTCTCCTACTAGCGGGAGCCCCACAGATACGCAGTATTTT. It is translated as CASSSPTSGSPTDTQYF.

The chain recombines TRBV4-2 with TRBJ2-1; tentative D call: TRBD2 (5 bases). CDR1 and CDR2 from the germline V gene are LGHNA and YNFKEQ. This CDR3 has 14 residues. Trimming stripped 4 bases from V and 1 base from J, with 8 bases between. This CDR3 reads CASSRSDSYNEQFF. The CDR3 coding sequence is TGTGCCAGCAGCCGTAGCGATTCCTACAATGAGCAGTTCTTC.

This chain connects TRBV7-2 to TRBJ1-2; 8 bases fit TRBD1. CDR1 SGHTA and CDR2 FQGNSA come from the germline V gene. J lost 4 bases, V lost 5 bases, and 3 bases had no gene match. The CDR3 runs to 13 residues. CDR3: CASSPGQAYGYTF. For the CDR3, the DNA is TGTGCCAGCAGCCCGGGACAGGCCTATGGCTACACCTTC.

V usage is TRBV2 and J usage is TRBJ1-5; 11 bases agree with TRBD1. Germline V gene lookup returns CDR1 SNHLY and CDR2 FYNNEI. V lost 6 bases and J lost 5; bases outside the gene matches: 18. The CDR3 is 19 amino acids. The CDR3 loop reads CASRYDRDRGNRGYQPQHF. For the CDR3, the DNA is TGTGCCAGCAGGTACGACCGGGACAGGGGGAACAGGGGATATCAGCCCCAGCATTTT.

The V gene is TRBV27, the J gene TRBJ2-3; D is ambiguous. The V gene's germline CDR1 is MNHEY and CDR2 SMNVEV (reference sequence). Trimming removed 0 bases at V and 2 bases at J, with 12 bases between. This CDR3 contains 16 residues. The CDR3 reads CASSLSPGRITDTQYF. For the CDR3, the DNA is TGTGCCAGCAGTTTATCCCCGGGTCGGATCACAGATACGCAGTATTTT.

The rearrangement links TRBV10-3 to TRBJ2-1; 7 bases agree with TRBD2. CDR3 length equals 17 residues. From germline, CDR1 is ENHRY and CDR2 SYGVKD. Germline trimming cut 2 bases from V and 7 bases from J; bases unmatched to any gene: 14. In nucleotides, the CDR3 is TGTGCCATCAGTGAGACCCCCATGGGAGGGGTAAGGAATGAGCAGTTCTTC. Residues: CAISETPMGGVRNEQFF.

J is TRBJ1-2 and V is TRBV6-5, with 7 bases matching TRBD1. CDR3 length equals 14 residues. Per the germline V gene, CDR1 is MNHEY and CDR2 is SVGAGI. With 3 bases clipped from V and 8 bases from J, the junction kept 9 bases outside the gene matches. The CDR3 DNA reads as TGTGCCAGCAGTTATCGGGTCCAGGGGGACGGCTACACCTTC. It specifies CASSYRVQGDGYTF.

V and J are TRBV29-1 and TRBJ2-7, with a possible D match to TRBD1 (6 bases). Germline V gene data show CDR1 as SQVTM and CDR2 as ANQGSEA. The CDR3 loop spans 11 amino acids. With 7 bases removed from V and 2 bases from J, the gap between germline ends came to 9 bases. The CDR3 here is CSARDTYEQYF. The CDR3 DNA reads as TGCAGCGCCAGGGACACCTACGAGCAGTACTTC.

The sample holds a few counts of this clone. This chain uses TRBV5-4 with TRBJ2-5; D remains ambiguous. Germline loops: CDR1 SGHNT, CDR2 YYREEE (reference sequence). V shed 3 bases and J shed 2 bases, with 8 bases lying between them. The CDR3 is 13 residues long. CDR3 amino acids: CASSSPMQETQYF. The CDR3, as DNA: TGTGCCAGCAGCTCTCCTATGCAAGAGACCCAGTACTTC.

This chain connects TRBV19 to TRBJ2-5; 11 bases fit TRBD1. There are 15 residues in the CDR3. CDR1 LNHDA and CDR2 SQIVND come from the germline V gene (reference sequence). The V and J ends lost 4 bases and 5 bases, in that order; junction bases with no gene match: 6. CDR3 sequence (DNA): TGTGCCAGTAGTACCGGGACAGGGGGTCGGGAGACCCAGTACTTC. Translating gives CASSTGTGGRETQYF. Using reference TRBV19 and TRBJ2-5 for the parts outside the CDR3, the full variable domain is DGGITQSPKYLFRKEGQNVTLSCEQNLNHDAMYWYRQDPGQGLRLIYYSQIVNDFQKGDIAEGYSVSREKKESFPLTVTSAQKNPTAFYLCASSTGTGGRETQYFGPGTRLLVL.

V usage is TRBV5-4 and J usage is TRBJ1-2, with D maybe TRBD1 (5 bases). The ends were cut back, 2 bases at V and 4 bases at J, with 12 bases in the middle. Germline V gives CDR1 SGHNT, CDR2 YYREEE (reference sequence). This CDR3 contains 14 residues. The CDR3 reads CASSLLGEAYGYTF. The CDR3 DNA reads TGTGCCAGCAGCTTATTGGGGGAGGCCTATGGCTACACCTTC.

This clone was recorded only once. The V gene is TRBV5-1, the J gene TRBJ2-3; the match to TRBD2 covers 7 bases. Germline assignment: CDR1 SGHRS and CDR2 YFSETQ. The CDR3 contains 20 residues. V gave up 7 bases and J gave up 0 bases; unmatched junction bases: 23. The CDR3 is CASLPRFSGRNSASTDTQYF. The CDR3, as DNA: TGCGCCAGCCTACCCAGGTTTTCCGGGAGGAATAGCGCTAGCACAGATACGCAGTATTTT.

The chain uses TRBV13 and TRBJ1-1; weak D call: TRBD1 (6 bases). CDR1 is PRHDT and CDR2 is FYEKMQ in the germline V gene (reference sequence). Trimming removed 5 bases at V and 4 bases at J, with 14 bases between. This CDR3 comprises 14 residues. CDR3: CASSRQGGTTEAFF. The CDR3 DNA reads TGTGCCAGCAGCCGGCAAGGGGGAACCACTGAAGCTTTCTTT. Full variable domain (missing parts from reference TRBV13 and TRBJ1-1): AAGVIQSPRHLIKEKRETATLKCYPIPRHDTVYWYQQGPGQDPQFLISFYEKMQSDKGSIPDRFSAQQFSDYHSELNMSSLELGDSALYFCASSRQGGTTEAFFGQGTRLTVV.